This T cell receptor (beta chain) originates from a study of PD-1 blockade in mismatch repair-deficient tumors. On the study more broadly: Patients had more than ten mismatch repair-deficient cancer types, all previously treated and progressing.

PCR or immunohistochemistry showed mismatch repair deficiency in every enrolled patient. A few pembrolizumab responders had their TCRs sequenced. Germline CDR1 SQVTM, CDR2 ANQGSEA. The trim removed 8 bases at V and 7 bases at J, leaving 9 bases unmatched. The CDR3 spans 13 residues. Using immunoSEQ multiplex PCR, the repertoire was profiled, and TCRdb retains in-frame clones only, with some absent. The sample records tens of thousands of clones, 80% to 90% being singletons. The rearrangement joins TRBV29-1 to TRBJ1-5; TRBD1 aligns across 9 bases. The TCR was taken from an adult with mismatch repair-deficient cancer. Specimen: peripheral blood, collected 44 weeks after starting pembrolizumab. The CDR3 DNA sequence: TGCAGCTTCAACAGGGGGCTTGGGCAGCCCCAGCATTTT. Residues: CSFNRGLGQPQHF. Based on the CDR3 plus reference TRBV29-1 and TRBJ1-5, the full variable domain is SAVISQKPSRDICQRGTSLTIQCQVDSQVTMMFWYRQQPGQSLTLIATANQGSEATYESGFVIDKFPISRPNLTFSTLTVSNMSPEDSSIYLCSFNRGLGQPQHFGDGTRLSIL.